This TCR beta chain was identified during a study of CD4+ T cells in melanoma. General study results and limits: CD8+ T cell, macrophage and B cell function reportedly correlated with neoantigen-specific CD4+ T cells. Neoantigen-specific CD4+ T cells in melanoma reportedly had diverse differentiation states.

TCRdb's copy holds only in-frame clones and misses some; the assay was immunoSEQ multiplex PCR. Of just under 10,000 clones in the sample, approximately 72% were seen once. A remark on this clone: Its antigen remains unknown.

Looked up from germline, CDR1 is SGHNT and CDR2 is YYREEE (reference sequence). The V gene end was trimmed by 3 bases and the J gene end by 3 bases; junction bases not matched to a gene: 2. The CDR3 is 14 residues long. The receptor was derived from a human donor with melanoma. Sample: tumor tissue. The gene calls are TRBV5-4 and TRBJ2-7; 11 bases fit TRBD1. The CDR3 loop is CASSSGTGGYEQYF. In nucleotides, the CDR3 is TGTGCCAGCAGCTCCGGGACAGGGGGCTACGAGCAGTACTTC.